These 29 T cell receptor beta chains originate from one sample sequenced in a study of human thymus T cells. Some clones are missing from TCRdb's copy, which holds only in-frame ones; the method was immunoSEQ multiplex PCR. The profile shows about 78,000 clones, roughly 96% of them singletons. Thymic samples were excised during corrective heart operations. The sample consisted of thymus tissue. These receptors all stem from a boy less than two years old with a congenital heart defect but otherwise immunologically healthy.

This CDR3 is CASSLVASGIAKNIQYF. In DNA form, the CDR3 reads TGTGCCAGCAGCTTAGTGGCTAGCGGGATAGCCAAAAACATTCAGTACTTC. The chain carries TRBV11-2 and TRBJ2-4; 9 nucleotides align to TRBD2. The V and J ends lost 1 base and 0 bases, in that order; junction bases with no gene match: 4. The CDR3 is made up of 17 amino acids. Germline CDR1 reads SGHAT; CDR2 reads FQNNGV.

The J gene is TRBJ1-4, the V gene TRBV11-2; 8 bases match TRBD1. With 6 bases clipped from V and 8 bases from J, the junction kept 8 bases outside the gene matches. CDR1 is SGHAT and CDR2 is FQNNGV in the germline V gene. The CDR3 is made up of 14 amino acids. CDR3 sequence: CASSLDRGNEKLFF. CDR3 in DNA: TGTGCCAGCAGTCTTGACAGGGGAAACGAAAAACTGTTTTTT.

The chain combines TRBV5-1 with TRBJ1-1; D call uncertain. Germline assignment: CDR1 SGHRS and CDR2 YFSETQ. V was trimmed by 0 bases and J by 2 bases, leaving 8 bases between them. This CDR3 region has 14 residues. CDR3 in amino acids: CASSLGPDNTEAFF. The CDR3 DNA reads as TGCGCCAGCAGCTTGGGGCCGGATAACACTGAAGCTTTCTTT.

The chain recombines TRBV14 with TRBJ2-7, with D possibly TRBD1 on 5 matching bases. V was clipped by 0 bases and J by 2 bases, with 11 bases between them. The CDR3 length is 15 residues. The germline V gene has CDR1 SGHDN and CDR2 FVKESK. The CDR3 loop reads CASSQDGQGPYEQYF. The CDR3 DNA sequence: TGTGCCAGCAGCCAAGATGGCCAGGGTCCCTACGAGCAGTACTTC.

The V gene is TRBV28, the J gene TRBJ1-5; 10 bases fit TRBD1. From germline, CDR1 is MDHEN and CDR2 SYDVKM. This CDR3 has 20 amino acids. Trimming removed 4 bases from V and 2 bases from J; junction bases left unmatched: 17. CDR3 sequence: CASSSHPRGQGKVGNQPQHF. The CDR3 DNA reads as TGTGCCAGCAGTTCCCACCCGAGGGGACAGGGGAAAGTCGGCAATCAGCCCCAGCATTTT.

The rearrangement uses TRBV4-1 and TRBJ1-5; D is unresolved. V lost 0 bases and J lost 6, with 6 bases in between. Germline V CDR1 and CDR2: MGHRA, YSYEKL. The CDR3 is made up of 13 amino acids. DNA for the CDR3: TGCGCCAGCAGCCAAGATCAGGCTCAGCCCCAGCATTTT. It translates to CASSQDQAQPQHF.

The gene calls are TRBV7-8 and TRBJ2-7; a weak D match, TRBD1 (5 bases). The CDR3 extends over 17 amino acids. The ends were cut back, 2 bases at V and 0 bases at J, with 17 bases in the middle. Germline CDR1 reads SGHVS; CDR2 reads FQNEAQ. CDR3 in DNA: TGTGCCAGCAGCTTACTCCTCACAGGTTCCACCTCCTACGAGCAGTACTTC. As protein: CASSLLLTGSTSYEQYF.

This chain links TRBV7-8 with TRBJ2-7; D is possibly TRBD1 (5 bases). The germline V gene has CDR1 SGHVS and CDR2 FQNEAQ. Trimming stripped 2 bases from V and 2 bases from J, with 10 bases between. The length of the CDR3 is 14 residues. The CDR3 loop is CASSLFYRPYEQYF. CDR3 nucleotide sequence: TGTGCCAGCAGCTTATTTTACAGGCCCTACGAGCAGTACTTC.

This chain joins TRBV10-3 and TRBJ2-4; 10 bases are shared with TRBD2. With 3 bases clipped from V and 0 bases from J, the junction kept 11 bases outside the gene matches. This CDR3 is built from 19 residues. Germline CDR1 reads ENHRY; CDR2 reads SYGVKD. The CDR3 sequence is CAISDEAGGPSLAKNIQYF. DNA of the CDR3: TGTGCCATCAGTGACGAAGCGGGGGGGCCGTCACTAGCCAAAAACATTCAGTACTTC.

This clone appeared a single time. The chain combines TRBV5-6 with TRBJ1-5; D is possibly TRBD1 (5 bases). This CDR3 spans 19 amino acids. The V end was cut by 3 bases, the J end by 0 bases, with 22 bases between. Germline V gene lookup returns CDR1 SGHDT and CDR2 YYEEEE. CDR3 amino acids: CASSSGGGDLYLSNQPQHF. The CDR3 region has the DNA TGTGCCAGCAGCTCCGGCGGGGGAGACCTTTATCTTAGCAATCAGCCCCAGCATTTT.

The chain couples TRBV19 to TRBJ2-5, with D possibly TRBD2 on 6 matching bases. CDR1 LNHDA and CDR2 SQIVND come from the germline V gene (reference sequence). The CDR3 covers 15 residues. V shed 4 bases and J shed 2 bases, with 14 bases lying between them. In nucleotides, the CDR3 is TGTGCCAGTAGTAAACGGGACGCGGGGCAAGAGACCCAGTACTTC. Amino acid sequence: CASSKRDAGQETQYF. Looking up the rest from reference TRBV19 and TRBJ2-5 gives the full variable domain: DGGITQSPKYLFRKEGQNVTLSCEQNLNHDAMYWYRQDPGQGLRLIYYSQIVNDFQKGDIAEGYSVSREKKESFPLTVTSAQKNPTAFYLCASSKRDAGQETQYFGPGTRLLVL.

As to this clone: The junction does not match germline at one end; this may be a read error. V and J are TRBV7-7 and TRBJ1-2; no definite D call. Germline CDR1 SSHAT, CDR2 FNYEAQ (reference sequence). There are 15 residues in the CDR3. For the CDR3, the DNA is TGTGCTAGCAGCTTAGTAGTCAGGAACCCCTATGGCTACACCTTC. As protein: CASSLVVRNPYGYTF.

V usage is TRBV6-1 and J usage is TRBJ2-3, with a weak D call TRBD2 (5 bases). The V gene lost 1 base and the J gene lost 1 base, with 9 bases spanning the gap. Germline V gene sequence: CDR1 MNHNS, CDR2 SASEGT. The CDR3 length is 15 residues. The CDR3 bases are TGTGCCAGCAGTGAAGACACCGGGGGCACAGATACGCAGTATTTT. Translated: CASSEDTGGTDTQYF.

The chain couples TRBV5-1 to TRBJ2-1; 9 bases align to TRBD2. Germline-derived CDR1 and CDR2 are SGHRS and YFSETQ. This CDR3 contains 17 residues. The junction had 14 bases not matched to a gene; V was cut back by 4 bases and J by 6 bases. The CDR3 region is CASSHLPGTSPANEQFF. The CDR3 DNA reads TGCGCCAGCAGCCACTTGCCAGGGACTAGCCCCGCCAATGAGCAGTTCTTC.

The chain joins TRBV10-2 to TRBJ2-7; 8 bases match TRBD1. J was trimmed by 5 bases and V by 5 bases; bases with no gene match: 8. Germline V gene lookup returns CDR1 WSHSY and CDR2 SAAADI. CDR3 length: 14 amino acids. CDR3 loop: CASSSVRTGNEQYF. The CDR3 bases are TGCGCCAGCAGTTCCGTAAGGACAGGGAACGAGCAGTACTTC.

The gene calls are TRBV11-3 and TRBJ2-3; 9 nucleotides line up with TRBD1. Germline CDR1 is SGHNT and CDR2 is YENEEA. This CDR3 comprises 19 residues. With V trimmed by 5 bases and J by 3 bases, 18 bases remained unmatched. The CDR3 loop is CASSRSMVLGQGGTDTQYF. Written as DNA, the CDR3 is TGTGCCAGCAGCCGCAGTATGGTGTTGGGACAGGGTGGGACAGATACGCAGTATTTT.

The CDR3, as DNA: TGTGCCAGCAGCCAAGCAGGCCGAGACCCCAAGCTAAATAGCAATCAGCCCCAGCATTTT. It is translated as CASSQAGRDPKLNSNQPQHF. This chain connects TRBV4-2 to TRBJ1-5, with D unclear. Germline CDR1 LGHNA, CDR2 YNFKEQ. Trimming took 1 base from V and 0 from J, leaving 22 bases between them. The CDR3 spans 20 residues.

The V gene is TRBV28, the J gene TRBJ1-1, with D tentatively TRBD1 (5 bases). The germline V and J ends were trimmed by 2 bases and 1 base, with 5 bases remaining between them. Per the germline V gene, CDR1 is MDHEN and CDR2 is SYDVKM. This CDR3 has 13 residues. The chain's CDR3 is CASSLGTNTEAFF. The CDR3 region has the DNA TGTGCCAGCAGTTTAGGGACGAACACTGAAGCTTTCTTT.

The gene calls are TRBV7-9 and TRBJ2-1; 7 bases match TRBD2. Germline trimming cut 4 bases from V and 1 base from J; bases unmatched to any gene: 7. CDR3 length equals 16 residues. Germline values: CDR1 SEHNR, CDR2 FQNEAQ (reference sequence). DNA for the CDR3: TGTGCCAGCAGCTCCGTCGGCGGGGGTTCCTACAATGAGCAGTTCTTC. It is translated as CASSSVGGGSYNEQFF.

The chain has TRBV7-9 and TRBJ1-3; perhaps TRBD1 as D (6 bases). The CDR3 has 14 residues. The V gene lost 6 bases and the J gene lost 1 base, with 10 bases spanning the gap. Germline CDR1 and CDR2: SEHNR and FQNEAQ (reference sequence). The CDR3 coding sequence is TGTGCCAGCAGGCAACAGGGTTCTGGAAACACCATATATTTT. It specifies CASRQQGSGNTIYF.

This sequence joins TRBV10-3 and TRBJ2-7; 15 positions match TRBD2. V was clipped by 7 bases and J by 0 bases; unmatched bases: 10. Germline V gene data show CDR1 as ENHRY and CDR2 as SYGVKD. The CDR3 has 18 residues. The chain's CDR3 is CAIKSGGLAGGNSYEQYF. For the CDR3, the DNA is TGTGCCATCAAGAGTGGGGGACTAGCGGGAGGTAACTCCTACGAGCAGTACTTC.

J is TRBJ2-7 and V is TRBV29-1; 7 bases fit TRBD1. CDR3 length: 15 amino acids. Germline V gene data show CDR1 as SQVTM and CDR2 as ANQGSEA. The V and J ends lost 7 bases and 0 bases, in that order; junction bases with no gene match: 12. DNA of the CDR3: TGCAGCGCTAAAATTGGGACAGCCAGCTCCTACGAGCAGTACTTC. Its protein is CSAKIGTASSYEQYF.

CDR3 amino acids: CASSDYLRAGVGDTQYF. CDR3 sequence (DNA): TGTGCCAGCAGTGATTATCTCCGGGCCGGGGTGGGAGATACGCAGTATTTT. The V gene is TRBV6-1, the J gene TRBJ2-3, with D possibly TRBD2 on 5 matching bases. Germline V CDR1 and CDR2: MNHNS, SASEGT. This CDR3 is built from 17 residues. V was clipped by 3 bases and J by 5 bases, with 21 bases between them.

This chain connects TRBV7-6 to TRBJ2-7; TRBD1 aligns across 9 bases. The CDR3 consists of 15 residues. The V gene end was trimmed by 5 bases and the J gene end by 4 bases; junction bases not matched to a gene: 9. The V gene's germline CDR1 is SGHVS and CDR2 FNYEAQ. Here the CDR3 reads CASSTWTGEKYEQYF. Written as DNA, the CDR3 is TGTGCCAGCAGCACATGGACAGGGGAGAAGTACGAGCAGTACTTC.

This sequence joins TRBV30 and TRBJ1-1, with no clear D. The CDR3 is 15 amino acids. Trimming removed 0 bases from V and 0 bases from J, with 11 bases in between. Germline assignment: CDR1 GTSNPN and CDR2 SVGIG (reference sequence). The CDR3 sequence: CAWSVRRSLNTEAFF. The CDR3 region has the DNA TGTGCCTGGAGTGTGCGACGGTCCCTGAACACTGAAGCTTTCTTT. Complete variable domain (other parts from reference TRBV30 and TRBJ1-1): SQTIHQWPATLVQPVGSPLSLECTVEGTSNPNLYWYRQAAGRGLQLLFYSVGIGQISSEVPQNLSASRPQDRQFILSSKKLLLSDSGFYLCAWSVRRSLNTEAFFGQGTRLTVV.

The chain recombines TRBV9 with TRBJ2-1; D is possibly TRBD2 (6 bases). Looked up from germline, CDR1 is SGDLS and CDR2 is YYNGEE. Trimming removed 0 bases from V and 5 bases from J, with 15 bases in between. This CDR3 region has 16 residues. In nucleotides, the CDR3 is TGTGCCAGCAGCGTAGTACGGGGAGGTCCCCACAATGAGCAGTTCTTC. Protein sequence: CASSVVRGGPHNEQFF. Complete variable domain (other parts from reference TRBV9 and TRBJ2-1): DSGVTQTPKHLITATGQRVTLRCSPRSGDLSVYWYQQSLDQGLQFLIQYYNGEERAKGNILERFSAQQFPDLHSELNLSSLELGDSALYFCASSVVRGGPHNEQFFGPGTRLTVL.

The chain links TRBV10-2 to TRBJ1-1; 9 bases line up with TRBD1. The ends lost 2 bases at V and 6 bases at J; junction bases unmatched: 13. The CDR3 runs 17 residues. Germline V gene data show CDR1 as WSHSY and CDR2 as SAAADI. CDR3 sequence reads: CASSEPRDRVDIAEAFF. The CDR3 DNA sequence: TGCGCCAGCAGTGAGCCCCGGGACAGGGTTGATATCGCTGAAGCTTTCTTT.

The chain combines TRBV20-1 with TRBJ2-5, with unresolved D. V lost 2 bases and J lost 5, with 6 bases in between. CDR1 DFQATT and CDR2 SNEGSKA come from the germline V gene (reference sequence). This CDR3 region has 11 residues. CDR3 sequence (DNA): TGCAGTGCTAGATATAGGGAGACCCAGTACTTC. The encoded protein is CSARYRETQYF.

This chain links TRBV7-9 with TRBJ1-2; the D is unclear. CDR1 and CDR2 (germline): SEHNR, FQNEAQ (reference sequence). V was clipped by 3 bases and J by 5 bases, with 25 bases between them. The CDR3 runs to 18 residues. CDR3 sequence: CASSLSRGGGWGYYGYTF. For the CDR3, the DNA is TGTGCCAGCAGCTTGAGCAGAGGAGGAGGATGGGGATATTATGGCTACACCTTC.